The 3 T cell receptor beta chains below come from one sample, sequenced in a study of early T cells in non-severe SARS-CoV-2 infection. Using its own MiXCR run on the 5' RACE reads, TCRdb lists one record per CDR3 protein. Of 25,000 to 30,000 distinct CDR3 sequences listed, approximately 4% are singletons. Material: whole blood. The receptors come from an adult who was a healthcare worker with PCR-confirmed SARS-CoV-2 infection or an uninfected control (not recorded which).

This clonotype occurred many times. DNA of the CDR3: TGTGCCAGCAGCATTATAAAGAAGAAAGGAGTTATTGTAAGAGGACCCCAGCATTTT. Translation gives CASSIIKKKGVIVRGPQHF. The gene calls are TRBV7-3 and TRBJ1-5, with D unclear. The V end lost 5 bases, the J end lost 10 bases, and 33 bases lay between the germline ends. The CDR3 spans 19 residues. Germline V lookup: CDR1 SGHTA, CDR2 FQGTGA.

This clonotype has only a few counts. As DNA, the CDR3 is TGTGCCAGCAGCTTGGCAGGGGGCGGTGGCTACACCTTC. Protein product: CASSLAGGGGYTF. The chain couples TRBV5-6 to TRBJ1-2; TRBD1 agrees at 8 bases. CDR1 is SGHDT and CDR2 is YYEEEE in the germline V gene. J gave up 7 bases and V 0 bases, and 2 bases lay outside the gene matches. CDR3 length: 13 amino acids. Combining the CDR3 with reference TRBV5-6 and TRBJ1-2 gives the whole variable domain DAGVTQSPTHLIKTRGQQVTLRCSPKSGHDTVSWYQQALGQGPQFIFQYYEEEERQRGNFPDRFSGHQFPNYSSELNVNALLLGDSALYLCASSLAGGGGYTFGSGTRLTVV.

This clonotype has at least ten counts. The chain employs TRBV19 and TRBJ1-2; TRBD1 aligns across 11 bases. The CDR3 extends over 13 amino acids. Per germline, CDR1 LNHDA and CDR2 SQIVND (reference sequence). Trimming took 8 bases from V and 6 from J; bases not matched to a gene: 5. The CDR3, as DNA: TGTGCCAGTTCCGGGGACAGGGGGAATGGCTACACCTTC. Translated, it gives CASSGDRGNGYTF.